This T cell receptor (beta chain) came from a study of cytomegalovirus exposure and HLA in healthy donors. The germline gives CDR1 PRHDT, CDR2 FYEKMQ (reference sequence). V lost 0 bases and J 3 bases, leaving 9 bases between the germline ends. The length of the CDR3 is 14 residues. Sequenced by immunoSEQ multiplex PCR; TCRdb stores in-frame clones only, minus some. Of about 360,000 clones in the sample, about nine tenths were seen once. The donors were members of the validation cohort comprising over a hundred subjects, separate from the roughly 680-subject first cohort. The clonotype originates from a woman aged 18-35 years in good health and CMV-seronegative. The chain employs TRBV13 and TRBJ2-7; the D gene is possibly TRBD2 (6 bases). The sequenced material came from PBMCs. CDR3 DNA sequence: TGTGCCAGCAGCTTAGGCGGGAGTCTCTACGAGCAGTACTTC. This codes for CASSLGGSLYEQYF.